This T cell receptor (beta chain) was identified in a study of molecular identifiers for immune sequencing clone quantification. Only a few counts were recorded for this clonotype. Via MiXCR, TCRdb re-called the PCR reads, giving one row per CDR3 protein. The table records about 40,000 distinct CDR3 sequences, more than 20% of them present only once. In germline, CDR1 is LNHDA, CDR2 SQIVND (reference sequence). The CDR3 is 14 residues long. The V gene end was trimmed by 3 bases and the J gene end by 7 bases; junction bases not matched to a gene: 4. The V call is TRBV19, the J call TRBJ1-5; 9 bases are a match to TRBD1. Sequences were obtained from naive CD8+ T cells from blood, with Jurkat cell RNA spiked in. The subset: FACS-sorted CD8+CD4-CCR7+CD45RA+ naive T cells. The clonotype comes from a human donor in good health. Some libraries in this study had Jurkat cell RNA spiked in. CDR3 residues: CASSITGGGQPQHF. The CDR3 bases are TGTGCCAGTAGTATCACAGGGGGCGGCCAGCCCCAGCATTTT.